The rows below give T cell receptor beta chains drawn from one sample of a study of T cell repertoires in cytomegalovirus infection. TCRdb independently ran MiXCR on the reads; one entry per CDR3 protein. The sample consists of over 100,000 distinct CDR3 sequences, about 15% of them appearing once. The sequenced material came from PBMCs. The receptors originated from a human donor in good health (CMV status not recorded). Some clones in this sample may be carry-over from other donors' samples. Each CDR3 is given with its conserved first and last residue. The order of the fields is J gene, D gene, V gene, clone size, CDR3 protein, CDR3 DNA. The D gene is left open where the match is weak. Part of the rows lack a size; the others show once, few, many or a class for expanded clones.

TRBJ1-5	-	TRBV6-2/TRBV6-3	-	CASSQSKGNQPQHF	TGTGCCAGCAGTCAGAGCAAAGGAAATCAGCCCCAGCATTTT
TRBJ2-6	TRBD1	TRBV7-4	once	CASSSAGTGLANVLTF	TGTGCCAGCAGCTCCGCCGGGACAGGCTTGGCCAACGTCCTGACTTTC
TRBJ2-1	-	TRBV5-6	many	CASSLAEGGRFYNEQFF	TGTGCCAGCAGCTTGGCCGAGGGGGGGCGCTTCTACAATGAGCAGTTCTTC
TRBJ2-7	-	TRBV7-9	few	CASSPRTTYEQYF	TGTGCCAGCAGCCCCCGAACAACCTACGAGCAGTACTTC
TRBJ2-7	-	TRBV7-2	many	CASSRFDEQYF	TGTGCCAGCAGCCGCTTCGACGAGCAGTACTTC
TRBJ2-3	-	TRBV7-9	many	CASSFPGTSSTDTQYF	TGTGCCAGCAGCTTTCCCGGGACGTCGAGCACAGATACGCAGTATTTT
TRBJ2-7	-	TRBV2	-	CASSLRDMQQYF	TGTGCCAGCAGTCTCCGGGACATGCAGCAGTACTTC
TRBJ1-4	TRBD1	TRBV7-2	many	CASSPDRGDEKLFF	TGTGCCAGCAGCCCGGACAGGGGAGATGAAAAACTGTTTTTT
TRBJ2-7	TRBD1	TRBV7-6	many	CASSYSGTDSFYEQYF	TGTGCCAGCAGTTACTCCGGGACAGACAGTTTCTACGAGCAGTACTTC
TRBJ2-2	TRBD2	TRBV11-2	few	CASSQRRTSGELNTGELFF	TGTGCCAGCAGCCAACGACGAACTAGCGGGGAACTTAACACCGGGGAGCTGTTTTTT
TRBJ1-1	-	TRBV6-6	few	CASSSDTGLIIAFF	TGTGCCAGCAGTTCCGATACAGGGTTAATCATAGCTTTCTTT
TRBJ1-5	-	TRBV7-2	many	CASSVQGNQPQHF	TGTGCCAGCAGCGTCCAGGGAAATCAGCCCCAGCATTTT
TRBJ2-2	TRBD1	TRBV7-4	few	CASSLPKGDRADTGELFF	TGTGCCAGCAGCCTACCCAAAGGGGACAGGGCGGACACCGGGGAGCTGTTTTTT
TRBJ1-1	TRBD1	TRBV12-3/TRBV12-4	few	CASSRRPDRVNTEAFF	TGTGCCAGCAGTCGCCGTCCCGACAGGGTAAACACTGAAGCTTTCTTT
TRBJ2-3	-	TRBV7-2	medium-sized	CASSLNQADTQYF	TGTGCCAGCAGCTTGAACCAGGCAGATACGCAGTATTTT
TRBJ2-2	-	TRBV30	few	CAWSDREAGELFF	TGTGCCTGGAGCGACAGGGAGGCCGGGGAGCTGTTTTTT
TRBJ1-2	-	TRBV4-1	-	CASSQAFLYGYIF	TGCGCCAGCAGCCAAGCCTTCCTCTATGGCTACATCTTC
TRBJ2-1	TRBD1	TRBV20-1	few	CSARDPTGGNNEQFF	TGCAGTGCTAGAGATCCGACAGGGGGAAATAATGAGCAGTTCTTC
TRBJ2-1	TRBD1	TRBV2	many	CASSPGTATYNEQFF	TGTGCCAGCAGTCCCGGGACAGCAACTTACAATGAGCAGTTCTTC
TRBJ2-3	TRBD1	TRBV4-1	few	CASSYRGRGTDTQYF	TGCGCCAGCAGCTACAGGGGGCGCGGGACAGATACGCAGTATTTT
TRBJ1-2	TRBD1	TRBV2	-	CASSEFLGGDGYTF	TGTGCCAGCAGTGAATTTTTAGGGGGCGATGGCTACACCTTC
TRBJ2-7	-	TRBV6-2/TRBV6-3	-	CASSSPGAASTYEQYF	TGTGCCAGCAGTTCGCCCGGGGCGGCATCTACCTACGAGCAGTACTTC
TRBJ2-1	TRBD2	TRBV7-3	many	CASSRSGTSENEQFF	TGTGCCAGCAGCCGTTCCGGGACTAGCGAAAATGAGCAGTTCTTC
TRBJ2-3	TRBD2	TRBV7-3	many	CASSLAGGADTQYF	TGTGCCAGCAGCCTAGCGGGGGGAGCAGATACGCAGTATTTT
TRBJ1-3	-	TRBV7-2	many	CASSLGAQTGNTIYF	TGTGCCAGCAGCTTAGGAGCGCAGACTGGAAACACCATATATTTT
TRBJ2-5	TRBD1	TRBV7-3	many	CASSLTGTGGETQYF	TGTGCCAGCAGCTTAACGGGGACAGGGGGAGAGACCCAGTACTTC
TRBJ1-2	-	TRBV20-1	few	CSARDGGNYGYTF	TGCAGTGCTAGAGATGGGGGGAACTATGGCTACACCTTC
TRBJ1-1	-	TRBV2	many	CASSGRKEGIEAFF	TGTGCCAGCAGTGGGCGTAAGGAGGGAATTGAAGCTTTCTTT
TRBJ2-1	TRBD2	TRBV5-6	many	CASSMLAGALSSYNEQFF	TGTGCCAGCAGCATGCTAGCGGGGGCCCTCTCATCCTACAATGAGCAGTTCTTC
TRBJ2-5	TRBD2	TRBV12-3/TRBV12-4	few	CASSSGGFQETQYF	TGTGCCAGCAGTAGCGGGGGTTTTCAAGAGACCCAGTACTTC
TRBJ2-5	TRBD1	TRBV9	-	CASSATGVMETQYF	TGTGCCAGCAGCGCGACAGGGGTGATGGAGACCCAGTACTTC
TRBJ2-2	TRBD1	TRBV7-3	many	CASSLKDRDGGELFF	TGTGCCAGCAGCTTAAAGGACAGGGATGGCGGGGAGCTGTTTTTT
TRBJ1-2	TRBD1	TRBV7-2	many	CASSSGTGGAYGYTF	TGTGCCAGCAGCTCGGGGACAGGGGGCGCGTATGGCTACACCTTC
TRBJ2-3	-	TRBV14	few	CASSQGGPRDTQYF	TGTGCCAGCAGCCAGGGGGGCCCACGGGATACGCAGTATTTT
TRBJ1-2	TRBD1	TRBV7-2	many	CASSVDRVKGYTF	TGTGCCAGCAGCGTCGACAGGGTCAAAGGCTACACCTTC
TRBJ2-7	-	TRBV7-2	-	CASSFQGGPYEQYF	TGTGCCAGCAGCTTTCAGGGGGGACCCTACGAGCAGTACTTC
TRBJ2-1	TRBD1	TRBV19	-	CASSPGQRITYEQFF	TGTGCCAGTAGTCCGGGACAGAGAATAACATATGAGCAGTTCTTC
TRBJ2-3	TRBD2	TRBV7-2	many	CASSLSLAGDPQYF	TGTGCCAGCAGCTTAAGTCTAGCGGGGGATCCGCAGTATTTT
TRBJ2-7	-	TRBV7-2	many	CASSLGRGSSYEQYF	TGTGCCAGCAGCTTAGGGCGAGGGAGCTCCTACGAGCAGTACTTC
TRBJ2-3	TRBD1	TRBV9	-	CASSVLGQGADTQYF	TGTGCCAGCAGCGTTCTGGGACAGGGAGCAGATACGCAGTATTTT
TRBJ1-2	-	TRBV7-8	many	CASSVERGVYGYTF	TGTGCCAGCAGCGTCGAACGGGGCGTTTATGGCTACACCTTC
TRBJ2-5	TRBD1	TRBV5-4	few	CASSLAGTGGEETQYF	TGTGCCAGCAGCTTGGCCGGGACAGGGGGCGAAGAGACCCAGTACTTC
TRBJ2-3	-	TRBV5-1	-	CASSPGHTDTQYF	TGCGCCAGCAGCCCCGGACACACAGATACGCAGTATTTT
TRBJ2-7	TRBD2	TRBV28	-	CASAGPGTSNEQYF	TGTGCCAGCGCGGGACCGGGGACTAGTAACGAGCAGTACTTC
TRBJ1-1	-	TRBV11-2	few	CASSTAGATFF	TGTGCCAGCAGCACCGCGGGGGCGACTTTCTTT
TRBJ1-1	-	TRBV6-2/TRBV6-3	few	CASGDARGPEAFF	TGTGCCAGCGGGGACGCGCGAGGGCCTGAAGCTTTCTTT
TRBJ2-3	TRBD1	TRBV6-2/TRBV6-3	many	CASSRGQGTTDTQYF	TGTGCCAGCAGTAGAGGACAGGGGACCACAGATACGCAGTATTTT
TRBJ2-5	-	TRBV6-1	-	CASSPGAASQETQYF	TGTGCCAGCAGTCCAGGAGCGGCCTCACAAGAGACCCAGTACTTC
TRBJ1-2	-	TRBV20-1	few	CSARPTDYGYTF	TGCAGTGCTAGACCCACGGACTATGGCTACACCTTC
TRBJ2-1	-	TRBV7-2	many	CASSFPNSYNEQFF	TGTGCCAGCAGCTTCCCCAACTCCTACAATGAGCAGTTCTTC
TRBJ2-7	-	TRBV30	few	CAWSTPPGTEQYF	TGTGCCTGGAGTACCCCCCCAGGGACCGAGCAGTACTTC
TRBJ1-1	TRBD1	TRBV7-2	many	CASLAWTGYTEAFF	TGTGCCAGCCTAGCCTGGACAGGGTACACTGAAGCTTTCTTT
TRBJ1-4	-	TRBV2	few	CASSEDPGAREKLFF	TGTGCCAGCAGTGAAGATCCGGGGGCGCGGGAAAAACTGTTTTTT